These T cell receptor beta chains were read from a single sample in a study of lymphopenia after photon versus proton radiotherapy. Using immunoSEQ multiplex PCR, the repertoire was profiled, and TCRdb retains in-frame clones only, with some absent. The sample carries roughly 76,000 clones, around 93% recorded once. Source: peripheral blood, taken from a patient treated with photon-based radiotherapy. The receptors were gathered from a middle-aged woman with cholangiocarcinoma. The CDR3 runs from the conserved cysteine through the conserved F or W. The D gene is left open where the match is weak. Rows may omit the clone size; those that give it use once, few, many or a size class.

v_gene	j_gene	abundance	d_gene	CDR3aa	CDR3nt
TRBV6-6	TRBJ1-4	.	.	CASSLTQDTREKLFF	TGTGCCAGCAGCCTAACCCAGGATACGAGGGAAAAACTGTTTTTT
TRBV6-1	TRBJ1-3	.	TRBD1	CASRVDRGSGNTIYF	TGTGCCAGCAGGGTAGACAGGGGGTCTGGAAACACCATATATTTT
TRBV6-1	TRBJ1-1	.	TRBD1	CASSEAPGQGANTEAFF	TGTGCCAGCAGTGAAGCCCCGGGACAGGGAGCGAACACTGAAGCTTTCTTT
TRBV9	TRBJ1-2	.	.	CASSDGNLDHYGYTF	TGTGCCAGCAGCGACGGGAACCTGGACCACTATGGCTACACCTTC
TRBV5-3	TRBJ1-6	.	TRBD1	CARSPIRDRGRMENSPLHF	TGTGCCAGAAGCCCTATCCGGGACAGGGGGCGAATGGAAAATTCACCCCTCCACTTT
TRBV28	TRBJ1-1	once	.	CASSFQPYRVTEAFF	TGTGCCAGCAGTTTCCAGCCCTATCGAGTTACTGAAGCTTTCTTT
TRBV7-2	TRBJ1-6	.	.	CASSLTQVPRSSYNSPLHF	TGTGCCAGCAGCCTGACCCAGGTTCCGAGGAGCTCCTATAATTCACCCCTCCACTTT
TRBV30	TRBJ1-6	.	.	CACKDGEKTYNSPLHF	TGTGCCTGCAAGGACGGGGAAAAGACCTATAATTCACCCCTCCACTTT
TRBV10-2	TRBJ2-7	.	.	CASSDPVGRSYEQYF	TGCGCCAGCAGTGACCCCGTGGGCAGATCCTACGAGCAGTACTTC
TRBV14	TRBJ2-5	once	.	CASSQWSGYQETQYF	TGTGCCAGCAGCCAATGGAGCGGGTACCAAGAGACCCAGTACTTC
TRBV5-5	TRBJ1-2	.	.	CASSLAARGRDYGYTF	TGTGCCAGCAGCTTGGCCGCTAGGGGAAGAGACTATGGCTACACCTTC
TRBV5-4	TRBJ2-1	.	TRBD1	CASSPDRASYNEQFF	TGTGCCAGCAGTCCAGACAGGGCCAGCTACAATGAGCAGTTCTTC
TRBV6-1	TRBJ1-5	.	TRBD1	CASSDRYRQGAYQPQHF	TGTGCCAGCAGTGACCGCTATAGACAGGGGGCTTACCAGCCCCAGCATTTT
TRBV7-6	TRBJ2-5	.	TRBD1	CASSSGTGLGFGTQYF	TGTGCCAGCAGCTCCGGGACAGGATTGGGGTTTGGCACCCAGTACTTC
TRBV6-5	TRBJ1-3	.	.	CASSYNGPSGNTIYF	TGTGCCAGCAGTTACAACGGGCCCTCTGGAAACACCATATATTTT
TRBV11-1	TRBJ1-1	.	.	CASSFSGPNTEAFF	TGTGCCAGCAGCTTTTCCGGGCCTAACACTGAAGCTTTCTTT
TRBV6-5	TRBJ1-1	.	.	CASMGGARAEAFF	TGTGCCAGCATGGGTGGGGCACGGGCTGAAGCTTTCTTT
TRBV28	TRBJ1-5	.	TRBD1	CASSLEGAYSNQPQHF	TGTGCCAGCAGTTTGGAGGGGGCCTATAGCAATCAGCCCCAGCATTTT
TRBV28	TRBJ1-1	.	.	CASSQQGAAFF	TGTGCCAGCAGTCAACAGGGTGCGGCTTTCTTT
TRBV5-6	TRBJ2-4	.	TRBD1	CASNRQGGNIQYF	TGTGCCAGTAACCGACAGGGGGGAAACATTCAGTACTTC
TRBV7-2	TRBJ1-4	.	.	CASSLAPITGWNEKLFF	TGTGCCAGCAGCTTAGCCCCAATCACAGGGTGGAATGAAAAACTGTTTTTT
TRBV13	TRBJ2-1	once	.	CASSVFGGAPHNEQFF	TGTGCCAGCAGCGTATTCGGGGGAGCCCCCCACAATGAGCAGTTCTTC
TRBV5-1	TRBJ1-1	.	.	CASSLVGGEAFF	TGCGCCAGCAGCTTGGTTGGGGGTGAAGCTTTCTTT
TRBV28	TRBJ2-5	.	.	CASSTTGLSGSWGETQYF	TGTGCCAGCAGTACCACCGGGTTGAGCGGCTCGTGGGGTGAGACCCAGTACTTC
TRBV2	TRBJ2-5	once	.	CASSEEVIETQYF	TGTGCCAGCAGTGAAGAGGTCATAGAGACCCAGTACTTC
TRBV5-4	TRBJ1-1	.	.	CASSQFDRRETEAFF	TGTGCCAGCAGCCAATTCGACAGGCGGGAGACTGAAGCTTTCTTT
TRBV7-9	TRBJ1-6	few	.	CASSSGLLLHF	TGTGCCAGCAGCTCCGGACTCCTCCTCCACTTT
TRBV30	TRBJ1-5	once	.	CAWSGPNRFIVQPQHF	TGTGCCTGGAGTGGGCCTAACAGGTTCATTGTCCAGCCCCAGCATTTT
TRBV30	TRBJ2-1	.	.	CACDENSSYNEQFF	TGTGCCTGCGACGAAAATAGCTCCTACAATGAGCAGTTCTTC
TRBV7-3	TRBJ1-6	.	TRBD1	CASSHGQGSPLHF	TGTGCCAGCAGCCACGGACAGGGTTCACCCCTCCACTTT
TRBV5-4	TRBJ1-1	.	TRBD1	CASSWGGQLNTEAFF	TGTGCCAGCAGCTGGGGGGGACAGCTCAACACTGAAGCTTTCTTT
TRBV9	TRBJ2-7	.	TRBD1	CASSTGQGGHEQYF	TGTGCCAGCAGCACCGGACAGGGAGGTCACGAGCAGTACTTC
TRBV6-1	TRBJ1-2	once	TRBD1	CASSDWDRGYGYTF	TGTGCCAGCAGTGATTGGGACAGGGGCTATGGCTACACCTTC
TRBV7-9	TRBJ1-1	.	.	CASSGSPEAFF	TGTGCCAGCAGCGGAAGCCCTGAAGCTTTCTTT
TRBV10-1	TRBJ2-5	.	.	CASSESSQETQYF	TGCGCCAGCAGTGAGTCGTCCCAAGAGACCCAGTACTTC
TRBV9	TRBJ2-1	.	TRBD2	CASSVGASGSYNEQFF	TGTGCCAGCAGCGTAGGGGCTAGCGGGAGCTACAATGAGCAGTTCTTC
TRBV20-1	TRBJ2-5	.	.	CSARAQETQYF	TGCAGTGCTAGAGCACAGGAGACCCAGTACTTC
TRBV27	TRBJ1-1	.	.	CASSLQGVNTEAFF	TGTGCCAGCAGTCTACAGGGAGTGAACACTGAAGCTTTCTTT
TRBV5-4	TRBJ2-2	.	TRBD2	CASSLSGGAVGELFF	TGTGCCAGCAGCTTGAGCGGGGGGGCCGTCGGGGAGCTGTTTTTT
TRBV18	TRBJ2-2	.	.	CASSGRDTGELFF	TGTGCCAGCTCGGGACGCGACACCGGGGAGCTGTTTTTT
TRBV19	TRBJ2-2	.	TRBD2	CASRIAGATGELFF	TGTGCCAGTAGAATAGCGGGAGCCACCGGGGAGCTGTTTTTT
TRBV19	TRBJ1-2	.	TRBD1	CASSLARTGHTYGYTF	TGTGCCAGTAGTCTGGCCCGGACAGGACACACCTATGGCTACACCTTC
TRBV15	TRBJ2-3	.	.	CATSRGEDTQYF	TGTGCCACCAGCAGAGGTGAGGATACGCAGTATTTT
TRBV7-9	TRBJ2-3	.	.	CASSSTYRGDTQYF	TGTGCCAGCAGCTCGACCTACCGAGGAGATACGCAGTATTTT